The T cell receptor (beta chain) described here comes from a study of cytomegalovirus exposure and HLA in healthy donors. Study as a whole: Genotyping of under 500 donors showed that about 84% belonged to the Caucasian-associated ancestry cluster.

Whole-study results and caveats: Presence/absence analyses supposed approximately even sequencing depth among donors. Researchers had no immune exposure information except CMV serostatus available.

Of note for this clone: Its antigen is not identified.

CDR1 and CDR2 from the germline V gene are SGHAT and FQNNGV. CDR3 length: 15 residues. The J segment lost 0 bases and the V segment lost 5 bases, leaving 7 bases of the junction unmatched. Researchers ran the PCR with 60 Vbeta and 13 Jbeta primers. Generated by immunoSEQ multiplex PCR, the TCRdb table keeps only in-frame clones and is missing some. The data show tens of thousands of clones, with 77% seen just once and 3.5% to 4.5% held by the top ten. This chain joins TRBV11-2 and TRBJ2-7, with 7 bases that match TRBD2. This receptor was obtained from a man aged 25 to 45 in good health and CMV-seronegative. Sequenced input: PBMCs. In DNA, the CDR3 is TGTGCCAGCAGCCGCCCGGGCGGGAGCTCCTACGAGCAGTACTTC. Translated: CASSRPGGSSYEQYF.